One and the same sample provided the 19 T cell receptor beta chains below, sequenced in a study of cytomegalovirus exposure and HLA in healthy donors. Primers for the PCR totalled 60 Vbeta and 13 Jbeta. The protocol was immunoSEQ multiplex PCR, while the TCRdb copy is restricted to in-frame clones and leaves out a portion. Counted here are about 43,000 clones, about 72% occurring once; the ten biggest clones make up approximately 1.5%. Sequencing input: PBMCs. Receptor source: a man aged 25 to 40 in good health and CMV-seronegative.

This chain connects TRBV4-3 to TRBJ2-2; D might be TRBD2 (6 bases). The CDR3 covers 15 residues. V lost 8 bases and J lost 5, with 18 bases in between. From germline, CDR1 is LGHNA and CDR2 YSLEER. The DNA for the CDR3 is TGCGCCAGCGGAGGGTTGGTAGGGGAGACCGGGGAGCTGTTTTTT. It is translated as CASGGLVGETGELFF.

The chain recombines TRBV11-2 with TRBJ1-6, with a weak D call TRBD1 (6 bases). The CDR3 is made up of 16 amino acids. Between the trimmed V and J ends, which lost 1 base and 6 bases, there was a span of 13 bases. CDR1 and CDR2 (germline): SGHAT, FQNNGV. In nucleotides, the CDR3 is TGTGCCAGCAGCTTAGCTTGGGGAGGGGGTAATTCACCCCTCCACTTT. This sequence encodes CASSLAWGGGNSPLHF.

The chain employs TRBV7-9 and TRBJ1-1; D is unclear. The CDR3 covers 12 residues. CDR1 and CDR2 from the germline V gene are SEHNR and FQNEAQ (reference sequence). In DNA form, the CDR3 reads TGTGTCGGCAGAACCGGTATCACTGAAGCTTTCTTT. Amino acid sequence: CVGRTGITEAFF.

This clone was seen a handful of times. This chain joins TRBV7-9 and TRBJ2-5; 8 bases match TRBD1. The J call is doubtful: the DNA matches TRBJ2-7 better. The CDR3 is 16 amino acids. In germline, CDR1 is SEHNR, CDR2 FQNEAQ (reference sequence). Written as DNA, the CDR3 is TGTGCCAGCAGCGCTGGGACAGGTCTCAGGATCTACGAGCAGTACTTC. Translation: CASSAGTGLRIYEQYF.

V gene TRBV30 combines with J gene TRBJ2-2, with 10 bases that match TRBD1. Germline V gene lookup returns CDR1 GTSNPN and CDR2 SVGIG (reference sequence). The length of the CDR3 is 14 residues. V lost 2 bases, J lost 5 bases, and 2 bases stayed unmatched. The CDR3 reads CAWSWTGGTGELFF. CDR3 sequence (DNA): TGTGCCTGGAGTTGGACAGGGGGGACCGGGGAGCTGTTTTTT.

This clone was counted between two and nine times. The rearrangement links TRBV11-2 to TRBJ2-1; possible D gene TRBD1, 5 bases. The CDR3 extends over 17 amino acids. Germline lookup yields CDR1 SGHAT and CDR2 FQNNGV. Trimming stripped 1 base from V and 6 bases from J, with 19 bases between. The CDR3 sequence is CASSLVVAAGHLNEQFF. CDR3 nucleotide sequence: TGTGCCAGCAGCTTAGTGGTTGCGGCAGGACACCTCAATGAGCAGTTCTTC.

This clone was picked up one time. This chain joins TRBV11-2 and TRBJ2-5; a possible D gene is TRBD1 (5 bases). Germline V CDR1 and CDR2: SGHAT, FQNNGV. There are 14 residues in the CDR3. Trimming took 5 bases from V and 4 from J, leaving 14 bases between them. The CDR3: CASSRSRVGETQYF. DNA for the CDR3: TGTGCCAGCAGCCGAAGCAGGGTCGGAGAGACCCAGTACTTC.

The V and J genes are TRBV5-6 and TRBJ2-5; weak D call: TRBD2 (6 bases). V lost 0 bases and J 2 bases, leaving 14 bases between the germline ends. There are 16 residues in the CDR3. CDR1 and CDR2 (germline): SGHDT, YYEEEE. CDR3 loop: CASSLAVIRGQETQYF. CDR3 nucleotide sequence: TGTGCCAGCAGCTTGGCTGTAATCCGGGGGCAAGAGACCCAGTACTTC.

This chain links TRBV6-4 with TRBJ2-2, with 10 positions matching TRBD2. The CDR3 totals 14 residues. V gave up 5 bases and J gave up 3 bases; unmatched junction bases: 0. The V gene's germline CDR1 is MRHNA and CDR2 SNTAGT. The CDR3 reads CASSSGRDTGELFF. For the CDR3, the DNA is TGTGCCAGCAGTAGCGGGAGGGACACCGGGGAGCTGTTTTTT.

The gene calls are TRBV19 and TRBJ2-3, with 8 bases identical to TRBD2. The V gene end was trimmed by 5 bases and the J gene end by 6 bases; junction bases not matched to a gene: 13. Germline CDR1 is LNHDA and CDR2 is SQIVND (reference sequence). This CDR3 comprises 16 residues. The CDR3 coding sequence is TGTGCCAGTAGTGCCTCACTAACGGGAGGGGTGGATACGCAGTATTTT. It codes for CASSASLTGGVDTQYF.

The table lists this clone with a few counts. The chain couples TRBV28 to TRBJ1-2; 7 nucleotides align to TRBD1. V lost 7 bases to trimming and J lost 2 bases; unmatched junction nucleotides: 7. Germline CDR1 MDHEN, CDR2 SYDVKM. CDR3 length: 14 amino acids. CDR3 nucleotides: TGTGCCAGCACCCCCCCGACAGGGAACTATGGCTACACCTTC. Translating gives CASTPPTGNYGYTF.

The chain recombines TRBV15 with TRBJ2-1; TRBD2 is a possible D gene (6 bases). Trimming removed 1 base at V and 8 bases at J, with 12 bases between. CDR1 LNHNV and CDR2 YYDKDF come from the germline V gene (reference sequence). This CDR3 has 14 amino acids. CDR3 nucleotides: TGTGCCACCAGCAGAGTAAGGGCTAGCGATGAGCAGTTCTTC. It is translated as CATSRVRASDEQFF. The complete variable domain, with remaining parts taken from reference TRBV15 and TRBJ2-1, reads DAMVIQNPRYQVTQFGKPVTLSCSQTLNHNVMYWYQQKSSQAPKLLFHYYDKDFNNEADTPDNFQSRRPNTSFCFLDIRSPGLGDTAMYLCATSRVRASDEQFFGPGTRLTVL.

The genes are TRBV30 and TRBJ1-1, with 9 bases matching TRBD1. Per germline, CDR1 GTSNPN and CDR2 SVGIG (reference sequence). The CDR3 spans 12 residues. The CDR3 DNA reads TGTAACGAGACAGGGGGTTACACTGAAGCTTTCTTT. Amino acids: CNETGGYTEAFF.

J is TRBJ2-3 and V is TRBV2, with 8 bases identical to TRBD2. The CDR3 totals 13 residues. The junction had 2 bases not matched to a gene; V was cut back by 3 bases and J by 6 bases. Looked up from germline, CDR1 is SNHLY and CDR2 is FYNNEI. The CDR3 loop is CASSDGRGDTQYF. The CDR3 bases are TGTGCCAGCAGTGACGGGAGGGGGGATACGCAGTATTTT.

This clone was detected only a few times. This chain joins TRBV2 and TRBJ2-7; 7 bases are shared with TRBD2. Germline V CDR1 and CDR2: SNHLY, FYNNEI. This CDR3 is built from 13 residues. The trim removed 4 bases at V and 4 bases at J, leaving 4 bases unmatched. The CDR3 here is CASSGAGEYEQYF. CDR3 DNA: TGTGCCAGCAGTGGGGCGGGGGAGTACGAGCAGTACTTC.

This rearrangement joins TRBV7-8 to TRBJ1-1; weak D call: TRBD1 (5 bases). Germline V gives CDR1 SGHVS, CDR2 FQNEAQ. Trimming stripped 2 bases from V and 2 bases from J, with 15 bases between. CDR3 size: 16 residues. The CDR3 reads CASSLRTGGTNTEAFF. Here the CDR3 DNA reads TGTGCCAGCAGCTTACGCACGGGAGGGACTAACACTGAAGCTTTCTTT.

This clone was found a few times. The chain links TRBV5-4 to TRBJ2-7; 11 bases map to TRBD2. J was trimmed by 5 bases and V by 0 bases; bases with no gene match: 4. Germline loops: CDR1 SGHNT, CDR2 YYREEE (reference sequence). There are 15 residues in the CDR3. CDR3 nucleotide sequence: TGTGCCAGCAGCTTGGCTACTAGCGGGAGCCACGAGCAGTACTTC. It codes for CASSLATSGSHEQYF.

The chain couples TRBV5-8 to TRBJ2-3; D is undetermined. CDR1 SGHTS and CDR2 YDEGEE come from the germline V gene. The CDR3 sequence is 15 residues long. V gave up 0 bases and J gave up 3 bases, with 11 bases separating them. CDR3 region: CASSLGLDKTDTQYF. CDR3 nucleotide sequence: TGTGCCAGCAGCTTGGGGCTAGATAAAACAGATACGCAGTATTTT.

This clone was counted between two and nine times. The J gene is TRBJ2-7, the V gene TRBV6-5; 11 bases are shared with TRBD1. Germline V CDR1 and CDR2: MNHEY, SVGAGI. There are 15 residues in the CDR3. V gave up 4 bases and J gave up 3 bases; unmatched junction bases: 5. The CDR3 nucleotides read TGTGCCAGCAGTTCACGAGGGACAGGGGGCTACGAGCAGTACTTC. Protein: CASSSRGTGGYEQYF.